The T cell receptor beta chain described here comes from a study of CXCR3-negative and CXCR3-positive naive CD8 T cells (dated by TCRdb to the late 2010s). Turning to the overall study: In total, roughly 140 million TRB reads were obtained, which works out to roughly 1.5 +/- 0.3 million reads per library. For the TRBV-TRBJ cluster analysis, the naive subsets came from 5 or 6 donors, while the memory cells came from 3 donors. Data from 11 donors, pooled across two independent experiments, went into the diversity and physicochemical repertoire analyses.

For every CD8+ T cell subset, under 350,000 cells were flow-sorted straight into RLT lysis buffer, and each subset was sorted in triplicate. To keep memory contaminants out, a stringent definition of naive CD8+ T cells was applied: CD45RO-CCR7+CD27+CD95-. Peripheral blood mononuclear cells were isolated from buffy coats using standard density gradient centrifugation. Naive CXCR3-negative and CXCR3-positive CD8+ T cells were flow-sorted using a FACSAria III. Total RNA was extracted from sorted cells with an RNeasy Mini Kit. Comment on this clonotype: There is no known antigen for this receptor.

CDR1 and CDR2 (MDHEN, SYDVKM) derive from the germline V gene. The CDR3 runs 15 amino acids, cysteine and phenylalanine included. Nucleotide data are not available. General conclusions and limits of the study: Compared with CXCR3-negative naive cells, CXCR3-positive naive cells had TRB CDR3s with higher hydrophobicity (lower Kidera factor 4), lower energy, and higher strength and volume indices. Because surface CD5, which is linked to self-reactivity in mice, was comparable between the naive subsets, TCR interaction strength was also inferred from the physicochemical properties of TRB CDR3s. CXCR3 expression partially decreased after cryopreservation, so most assays used freshly isolated PBMCs. Comparably high repertoire diversity was found in both naive subsets, whereas much lower repertoire diversity was found in memory CD8+ T cells. Within the same donor, TRBV-TRBJ usage looked similar between naive CXCR3-negative and CXCR3-positive cells, but memory cells had distinct patterns.

The sequencer listed for this sample is NextSeq 550. The Human TCR Profiling Kit (MiLaboratory) was used to make UMI-labeled 5' RACE TRB cDNA libraries. The full amount of extracted RNA was used for cDNA synthesis, and the full amount of resulting cDNA was used for PCR amplification. The libraries were made side by side, with each library going through the same number of PCR cycles. Per the authors' processing: MIGEC and MiXCR extracted about 54,000 +/- 9,700 unique UMI-labeled TRB cDNA molecules per library, requiring at least two reads per UMI. An average of approximately 40,000 +/- 10,000 functional in-frame TRB CDR3 nucleotide clonotypes without stop codons was found per library. After downsampling to 5000 UMI-labeled TRB molecules per sample, diversity metrics, including normalized Shannon-Wiener and Chao1, were computed in VDJtools. VDJtools was used to calculate clonotype-size-weighted physicochemical properties of the central five CDR3 residues, namely interaction energy, strength, volume and Kidera factor 4. Based on TCRdb reprocessing of the reads, there is one entry per CDR3 protein sequence, and DNA is missing. These V and J calls are TCRdb output, not the study's own analysis. The record for this sample contains more than 65,000 distinct CDR3 sequences. Approximately 1.5% of the sample is in the top ten clones.

The receptor was isolated from a human donor in good health. Some clones in this sample may be carry-over from other donors' samples. The chain was built from TRBV28 and TRBJ2-7; TCRdb calls TRBD2, which cannot be checked without DNA. Source material: naive CXCR3- CD8+ T cells from blood. Taken with the paper, the label for cell subset or site translates to: CD45RO-CCR7+CD27+CD95- naive CD8+ T cells lacking CXCR3 (TNR3-). The CDR3 region: CASSGGLAGTDEQYF.